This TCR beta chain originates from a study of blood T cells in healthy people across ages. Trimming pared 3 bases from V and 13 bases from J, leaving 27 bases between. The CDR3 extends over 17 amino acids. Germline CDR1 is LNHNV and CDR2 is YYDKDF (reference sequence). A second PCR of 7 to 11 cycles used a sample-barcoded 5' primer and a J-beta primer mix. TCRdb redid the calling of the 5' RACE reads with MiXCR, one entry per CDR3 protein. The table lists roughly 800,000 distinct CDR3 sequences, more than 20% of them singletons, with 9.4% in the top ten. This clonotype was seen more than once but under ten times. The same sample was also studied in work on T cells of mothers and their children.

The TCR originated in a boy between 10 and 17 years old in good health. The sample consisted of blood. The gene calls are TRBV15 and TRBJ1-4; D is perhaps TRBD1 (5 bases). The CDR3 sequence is CATSRMGSQTGRSGLFF. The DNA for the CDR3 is TGTGCCACCAGCAGGATGGGAAGCCAGACGGGGCGGAGTGGACTGTTTTTT.